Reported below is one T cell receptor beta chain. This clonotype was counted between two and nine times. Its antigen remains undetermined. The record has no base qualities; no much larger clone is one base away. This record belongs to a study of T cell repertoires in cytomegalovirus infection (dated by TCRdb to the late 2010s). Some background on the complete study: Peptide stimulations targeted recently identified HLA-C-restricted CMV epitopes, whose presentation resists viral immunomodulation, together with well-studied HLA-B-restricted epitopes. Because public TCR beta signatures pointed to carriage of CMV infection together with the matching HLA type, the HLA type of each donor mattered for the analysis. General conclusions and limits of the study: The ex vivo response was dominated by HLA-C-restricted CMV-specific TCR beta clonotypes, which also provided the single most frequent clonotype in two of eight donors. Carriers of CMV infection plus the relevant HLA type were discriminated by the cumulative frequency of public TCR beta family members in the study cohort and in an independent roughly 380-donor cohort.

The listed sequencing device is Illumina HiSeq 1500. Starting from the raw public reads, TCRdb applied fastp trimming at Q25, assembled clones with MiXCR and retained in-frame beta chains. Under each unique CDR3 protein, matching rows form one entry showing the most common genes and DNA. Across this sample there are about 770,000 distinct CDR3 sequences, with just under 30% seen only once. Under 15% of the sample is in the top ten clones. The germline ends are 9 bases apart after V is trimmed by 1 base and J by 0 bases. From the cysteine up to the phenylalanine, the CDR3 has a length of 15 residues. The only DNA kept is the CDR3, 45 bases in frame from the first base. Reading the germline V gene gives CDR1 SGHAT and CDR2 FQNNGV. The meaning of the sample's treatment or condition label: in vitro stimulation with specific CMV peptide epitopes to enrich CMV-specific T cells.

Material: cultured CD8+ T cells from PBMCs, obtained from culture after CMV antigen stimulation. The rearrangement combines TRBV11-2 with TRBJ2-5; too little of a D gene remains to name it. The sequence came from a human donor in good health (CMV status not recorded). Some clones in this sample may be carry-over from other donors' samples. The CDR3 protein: CASSLGVRNQETQYF. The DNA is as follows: TGTGCCAGCAGCTTAGGGGTCAGAAACCAAGAGACCCAGTACTTC.